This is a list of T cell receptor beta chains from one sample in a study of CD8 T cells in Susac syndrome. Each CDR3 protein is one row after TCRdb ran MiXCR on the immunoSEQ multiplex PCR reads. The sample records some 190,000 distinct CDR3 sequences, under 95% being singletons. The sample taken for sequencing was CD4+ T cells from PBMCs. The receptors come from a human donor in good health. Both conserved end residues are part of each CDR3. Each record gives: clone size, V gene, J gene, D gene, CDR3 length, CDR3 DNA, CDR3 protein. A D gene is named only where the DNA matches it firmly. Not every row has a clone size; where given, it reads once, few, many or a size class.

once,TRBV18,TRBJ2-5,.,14,TGTGCCAGCTCACCGGCGACTTTAGGAGAGACCCAGTACTTC,CASSPATLGETQYF
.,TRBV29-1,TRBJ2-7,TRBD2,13,TGCAGCGTCCGGACTAGCGGGGGCTACGAGCAGTACTTC,CSVRTSGGYEQYF
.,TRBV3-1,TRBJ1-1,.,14,TGTGCCAGCAGCCAAGGGAAGGCGAACACTGAAGCTTTCTTT,CASSQGKANTEAFF
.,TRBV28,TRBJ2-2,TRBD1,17,TGTGCCAGCAGTTCTCCTACGGACAGGCCCAACACCGGGGAGCTGTTTTTT,CASSSPTDRPNTGELFF
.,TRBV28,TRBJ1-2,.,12,TGTGCCAGCAGTTTACGCAGGGTTGGCTACACCTTC,CASSLRRVGYTF
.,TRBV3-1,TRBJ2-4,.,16,TGTGCCAGCAGCCAAAAAACGACCCGAGCCAAAAACATTCAGTACTTC,CASSQKTTRAKNIQYF
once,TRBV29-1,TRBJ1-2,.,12,TGCAGCGTGGGCGGACAGATCTATGGCTACACCTTC,CSVGGQIYGYTF
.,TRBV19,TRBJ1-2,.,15,TGTGCCAGTAGTGGAATCAGGGGCGGACTCTATGGCTACACCTTC,CASSGIRGGLYGYTF
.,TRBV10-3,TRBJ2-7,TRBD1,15,TGTGCCATCAGTGAGGAGGGGACAGGGAGCTACGAGCAGTACTTC,CAISEEGTGSYEQYF
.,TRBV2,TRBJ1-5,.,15,TGTGCCAGCACGTTCTCGGGGGGCGGCAATCAGCCCCAGCATTTT,CASTFSGGGNQPQHF
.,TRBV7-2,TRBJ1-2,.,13,TGTGCCAGCAGCTCCCCTCGAGGGTATGGCTACACCTTC,CASSSPRGYGYTF
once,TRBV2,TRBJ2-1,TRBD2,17,TGTGCCAGCAGTGAGATCGTGGCGGGGGGGCTCTACAATGAGCAGTTCTTC,CASSEIVAGGLYNEQFF
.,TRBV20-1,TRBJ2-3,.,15,TGCAGTGCTAGAGATCATAAAAGGGTTGGAGATACGCAGTATTTT,CSARDHKRVGDTQYF
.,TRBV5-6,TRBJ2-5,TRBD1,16,TGTGCCAGCAGCTTCAACAGGGGGGTGTACCAAGAGACCCAGTACTTC,CASSFNRGVYQETQYF
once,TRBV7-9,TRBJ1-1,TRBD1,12,TGTGCCAGCAGCTTCCGGACAGGGACGGTTTTCTTT,CASSFRTGTVFF
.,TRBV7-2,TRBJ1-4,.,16,TGTGCCAGCAGCTTAGCTTTGTCAGGGCGAAGCGAAAAACTGTTTTTT,CASSLALSGRSEKLFF
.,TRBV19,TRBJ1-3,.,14,TGTGCCAGTGGGCCTGGACACCTCGGAAACACCATATATTTT,CASGPGHLGNTIYF
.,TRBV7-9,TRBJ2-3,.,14,TGTGCCAGCAGCATTTTCGGGGCAGGAGATACGCAGTATTTT,CASSIFGAGDTQYF
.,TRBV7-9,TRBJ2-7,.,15,TGTGCCAGCAGCTTAGGCAGCTCGGGGACCTTGGAGCAGTACTTC,CASSLGSSGTLEQYF
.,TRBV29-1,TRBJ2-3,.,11,TGCAGCGTTTCCCCTTTAGATACGCAGTATTTT,CSVSPLDTQYF
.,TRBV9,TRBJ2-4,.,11,TGTGCCAGTGCAGACAAAAACATTCAGTACTTC,CASADKNIQYF
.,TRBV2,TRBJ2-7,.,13,TGTGCCAGCAGTACTTGGTGGGGGTACGAGCAGTACTTC,CASSTWWGYEQYF
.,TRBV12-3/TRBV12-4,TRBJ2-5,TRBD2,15,TGTGCCAGCAGTTTAGGGGCGGGGGGGCCAGAGACCCAGTACTTC,CASSLGAGGPETQYF
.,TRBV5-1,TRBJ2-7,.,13,TGCGCCAGCAGCTTGGAGGGCAACTACGAGCAGTACTTC,CASSLEGNYEQYF
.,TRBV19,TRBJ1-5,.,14,TGTGCCAGTAGTATTGTCAGGGGCGGACAGCCCCAGCATTTT,CASSIVRGGQPQHF
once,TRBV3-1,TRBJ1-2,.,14,TGTGCCAGCAGCTTACGGAGCTTAAACTATGGCTACACCTTC,CASSLRSLNYGYTF
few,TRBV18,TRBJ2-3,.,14,TGTGCCAGCTCACCACGGGGGGGCACAGATACGCAGTATTTT,CASSPRGGTDTQYF
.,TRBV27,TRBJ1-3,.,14,TGTGCCAGCAGTTTTACTCACTCTGGAAACACCATATATTTT,CASSFTHSGNTIYF
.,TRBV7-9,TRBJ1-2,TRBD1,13,TGTGCCAGCAGCTCCGGGGACAGCTATGGCTACACCTTC,CASSSGDSYGYTF
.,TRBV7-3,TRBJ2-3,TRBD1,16,TGTGCCAGCAGATACAACAGGGGGCTGAGGACAGATACGCAGTATTTT,CASRYNRGLRTDTQYF
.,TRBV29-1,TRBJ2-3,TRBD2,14,TGCAGCGTAGGACTAGCGGTATTCACAGATACGCAGTATTTT,CSVGLAVFTDTQYF
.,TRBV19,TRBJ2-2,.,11,TGTGCCAGTAGTAGTCTGCTCGAGCTGTTTTTT,CASSSLLELFF
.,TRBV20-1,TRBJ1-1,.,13,TGCAGTGCTAGAGGCGGAGGGAACACTGAAGCTTTCTTT,CSARGGGNTEAFF
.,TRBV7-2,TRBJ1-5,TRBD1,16,TGTGCCAGCAGCTTAGGGACAGGGCGGTTGGGTCAGCCCCAGCATTTT,CASSLGTGRLGQPQHF
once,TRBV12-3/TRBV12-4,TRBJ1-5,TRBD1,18,TGTGCCAGCTCAAACCTCAGGTTCGGGACAGGGGGCAATCAGCCCCAGCATTTT,CASSNLRFGTGGNQPQHF
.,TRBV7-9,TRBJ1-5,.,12,TGTGCCAGCAGCACCAGGGATCAGCCCCAGCATTTT,CASSTRDQPQHF
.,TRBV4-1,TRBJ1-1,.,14,TGCGCCAGCGCCGAACAGGCGTTGAACACTGAAGCTTTCTTT,CASAEQALNTEAFF
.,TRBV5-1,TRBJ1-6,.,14,TGCGCCAGCAGCTTTACAGGAGATAATTCACCCCTCCACTTT,CASSFTGDNSPLHF
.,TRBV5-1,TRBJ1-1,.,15,TGCGCCAGCAGCCCCCGGACGTGGGTCAACACTGAAGCTTTCTTT,CASSPRTWVNTEAFF
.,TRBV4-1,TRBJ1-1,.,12,TGCGCCAGCAGCCATGATGACTTAAAAGCTTTCTTT,CASSHDDLKAFF
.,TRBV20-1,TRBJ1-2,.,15,TGCAGTGCGACCGGGGGACGAACCGGACGCGCTGGCTACACCTTC,CSATGGRTGRAGYTF
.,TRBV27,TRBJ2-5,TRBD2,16,TGTGCCAGCAGTTTAAACCCTAGCGGGGCTTGGGGGACCCAGTACTTC,CASSLNPSGAWGTQYF
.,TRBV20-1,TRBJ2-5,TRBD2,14,TGCAGTGCTAGAGATTTTAGCGGGGGGGTCCCCCAGTACTTC,CSARDFSGGVPQYF
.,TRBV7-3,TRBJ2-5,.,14,TGTGCCAGCAGCACCTTTCCGGGGGAAGAGACCCAGTACTTC,CASSTFPGEETQYF
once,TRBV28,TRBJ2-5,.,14,TGTGCCAGCAGTTTATCAGGGGCACGTGAGACCCAGTACTTC,CASSLSGARETQYF
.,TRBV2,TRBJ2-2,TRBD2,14,TGTGCCAGCAGTGAAGGAGGGAGGGTCGGGGAGCTGTTTTTT,CASSEGGRVGELFF
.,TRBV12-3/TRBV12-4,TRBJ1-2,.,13,TGTGCCAGCAGTTTGTTTGGGAGCTATGGCTACACCTTC,CASSLFGSYGYTF
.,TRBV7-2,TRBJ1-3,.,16,TGTGCCAGCAGCCCCCGTCCCGCAGGGTTCGGAAACACCATATATTTT,CASSPRPAGFGNTIYF